The clone carrying this TCR beta chain was recorded only once. As yet, its antigen is unknown. These data originate in a study of T cell responses to AZD1222 COVID-19 vaccine. Germline trimming cut 0 bases from V and 5 bases from J; bases unmatched to any gene: 10. The CDR3 totals 17 residues. Germline V gives CDR1 SGDLS, CDR2 YYNGEE. Study-wide points: There were vaccine-associated CD4 TCRs across spike, dominant at 160-218 and 743-854.

Libraries were prepared by immunoSEQ multiplex PCR; TCRdb keeps only in-frame clonotypes and omits some of them. The sample has approximately 70,000 clones, roughly 75% seen once; the top ten hold around 50%. This TCR derives from an adult who received the AZD1222 COVID-19 vaccine. Source: peripheral blood, taken 28 days after the second AZD1222 dose. The J gene is TRBJ2-1, the V gene TRBV9; 8 nucleotides line up with TRBD1. DNA of the CDR3: TGTGCCAGCAGCGTAGAAAGGCTGGGACAGGTCGACAATGAGCAGTTCTTC. Residues: CASSVERLGQVDNEQFF. Together with reference TRBV9 and TRBJ2-1, the CDR3 gives the full variable domain: DSGVTQTPKHLITATGQRVTLRCSPRSGDLSVYWYQQSLDQGLQFLIQYYNGEERAKGNILERFSAQQFPDLHSELNLSSLELGDSALYFCASSVERLGQVDNEQFFGPGTRLTVL.